This entry concerns a single TCR beta chain. Germline lookup yields CDR1 SEHNR and CDR2 FQNEAQ (reference sequence). Trimming pared 6 bases from V and 8 bases from J, leaving 16 bases between. The CDR3 consists of 13 residues. These data originate in a study of blood T cell repertoires in COVID-19. Authors' processing steps: Amplification with reference gene primers provided the estimates of nucleated cell counts. The assay was immunoSEQ multiplex PCR, and TCRdb's table has in-frame clones only and misses some. D and trimming come from the DNA, and the V and J calls and clone size come from that table. The sample has over 400,000 clones; roughly 89% are singletons.

V and J are TRBV7-9 and TRBJ1-2, with D possibly TRBD1 on 5 matching bases. The clonotype was recovered from a woman aged 45-59 years with COVID-19, enrolled during active disease. The sequenced sample was peripheral blood. In DNA form, the CDR3 reads TGTGCCAGCAGTCAACAGGAGTTCTGGGGCTACACCTTC. Amino acids: CASSQQEFWGYTF.